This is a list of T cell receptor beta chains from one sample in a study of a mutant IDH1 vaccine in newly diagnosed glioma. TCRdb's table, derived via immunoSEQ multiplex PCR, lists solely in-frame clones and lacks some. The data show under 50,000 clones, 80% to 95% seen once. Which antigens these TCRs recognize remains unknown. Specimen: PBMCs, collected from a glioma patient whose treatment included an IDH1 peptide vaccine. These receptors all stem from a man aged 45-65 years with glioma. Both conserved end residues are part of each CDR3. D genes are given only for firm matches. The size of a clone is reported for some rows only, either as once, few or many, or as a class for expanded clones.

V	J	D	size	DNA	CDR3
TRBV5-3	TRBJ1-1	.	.	TGTGCCAGAAGCTTGGGGAACACTGAAGCTTTCTTT	CARSLGNTEAFF
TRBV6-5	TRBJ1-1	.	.	TGTGCCAGCAGTGCGATTGCCGACCTGAACACTGAAGCTTTCTTT	CASSAIADLNTEAFF
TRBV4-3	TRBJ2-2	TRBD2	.	TGCGCCAGCAGCCCCAGCGGGGGGGCCGTCACCGGGGAGCTGTTTTTT	CASSPSGGAVTGELFF
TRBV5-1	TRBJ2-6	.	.	TGCGCCAGCAGCTTGGTTCCAGGGCGAACTGGGGCCAACGTCCTGACTTTC	CASSLVPGRTGANVLTF
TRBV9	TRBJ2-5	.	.	TGTGCCAGCAGCCCAACCTCGACAGGAGGAGGTGTGACCCAGTACTTC	CASSPTSTGGGVTQYF
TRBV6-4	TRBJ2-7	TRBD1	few	TGTGCCAGCAGTGACTCGGACAGGGGCGAGCAGTACTTC	CASSDSDRGEQYF
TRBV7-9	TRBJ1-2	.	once	TGTGCCAGCAGCCCTATCGGGGGCGAGGTTGGCTACACCTTC	CASSPIGGEVGYTF
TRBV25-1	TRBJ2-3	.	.	TGTGCCAGCAGTGCTGTGACAGGAGACGGATTCACAGATACGCAGTATTTT	CASSAVTGDGFTDTQYF
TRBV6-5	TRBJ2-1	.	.	TGTGCCAGCAGTTACTCGAGTAGCAATGAGCAGTTCTTC	CASSYSSSNEQFF
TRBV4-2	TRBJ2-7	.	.	TGTGCCAGCAGCCAAGTCGGGGCCGAGCAGTACTTC	CASSQVGAEQYF
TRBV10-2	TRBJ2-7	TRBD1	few	TGCGCCAGCAGTGAATTCGGGGTCGGGACAGGGGATTACGAGCAGTACTTC	CASSEFGVGTGDYEQYF
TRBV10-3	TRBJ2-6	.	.	TGTGCCATCAGTGACAGCTCTGGGGCCAACGTCCTGACTTTC	CAISDSSGANVLTF
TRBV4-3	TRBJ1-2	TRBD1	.	TGCGCCAGCAGCCAAGAACGGACAGGGGGCTATGGCTACACCTTC	CASSQERTGGYGYTF
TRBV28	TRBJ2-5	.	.	TGTGCCAGCGTTGGGTGGCAAGAGACCCAGTACTTC	CASVGWQETQYF
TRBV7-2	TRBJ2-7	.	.	TGTGCCAGCAGCATGACAGAATACGAGCAGTACTTC	CASSMTEYEQYF
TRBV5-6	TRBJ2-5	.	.	TGTGCCAGCAGCTTGTCTGGGACCTTGGGGGCCCAGTACTTC	CASSLSGTLGAQYF
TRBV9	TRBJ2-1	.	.	TGTGCCAGCAGCGTAGCGGGAGCCGCCCAGGGTGAGCAGTTCTTC	CASSVAGAAQGEQFF
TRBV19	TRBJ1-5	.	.	TGTGCCAGTAGTATCGTGCGGCAGAGCAATCAGCCCCAGCATTTT	CASSIVRQSNQPQHF
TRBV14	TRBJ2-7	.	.	TGTGCCAGCAGCCAAGCGCCATACGAGCAGTACTTC	CASSQAPYEQYF
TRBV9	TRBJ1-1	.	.	TGTGCCAGCAGCGTAGCCGGGGTTAACACTGAAGCTTTCTTT	CASSVAGVNTEAFF
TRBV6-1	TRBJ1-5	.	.	TGTGCCAGCAGTGGTCGGGTGGGAAGCAATCAGCCCCAGCATTTT	CASSGRVGSNQPQHF
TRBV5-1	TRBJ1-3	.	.	TGCGCCAGCAGCTTGGAAGGAAACACCATATATTTT	CASSLEGNTIYF
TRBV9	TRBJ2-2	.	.	TGTGCCAGCAGCGTAGAGAGGGGTCCCACCACCGGGGAGCTGTTTTTT	CASSVERGPTTGELFF
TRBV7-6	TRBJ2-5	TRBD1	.	TGTGCCAGCAGCCCGGGACAGGGATCCTTCGAGACCCAGTACTTC	CASSPGQGSFETQYF
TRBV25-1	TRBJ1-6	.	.	TGTGCCAGCAGTGATCCCGGACCCGACTATAATTCACCCCTCCACTTT	CASSDPGPDYNSPLHF
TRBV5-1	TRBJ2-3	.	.	TGCGCCAGCAGCTTGGAGACTTCAGATACGCAGTATTTT	CASSLETSDTQYF
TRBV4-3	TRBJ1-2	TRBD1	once	TGCGCCAGCAGCCAAGAGCCGGGACAGATAAGCTATGGCTACACCTTC	CASSQEPGQISYGYTF
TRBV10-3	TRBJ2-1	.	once	TGTGCCATCAGTGAGATAGGGGGGGACTCTGAGCAGTTCTTC	CAISEIGGDSEQFF
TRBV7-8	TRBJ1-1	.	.	TGTGCCAGCAGCTTATGGGATACTGAAGCTTTCTTT	CASSLWDTEAFF
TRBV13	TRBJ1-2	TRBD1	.	TGTGCCAGCAGCTTAGGACAGGGGGCTTGGGGCTACACCTTC	CASSLGQGAWGYTF
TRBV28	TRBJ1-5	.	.	TGTGCCAGCAGTATGGACACCCGACCCCAGCATTTT	CASSMDTRPQHF
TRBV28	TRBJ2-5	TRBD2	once	TGTGCCAGCAGTTTTCCCGGGACTAGCGGGAGGGCCTCAGGGGAGACCCAGTACTTC	CASSFPGTSGRASGETQYF
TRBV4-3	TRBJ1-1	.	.	TGCGCCAGCAGCCAAGAGGGGAGGGGCACTGAAGCTTTCTTT	CASSQEGRGTEAFF
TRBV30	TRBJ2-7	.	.	TGTGCCTGGACACCGGACGCAACCTACGAGCAGTACTTC	CAWTPDATYEQYF
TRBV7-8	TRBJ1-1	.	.	TGTGCCAGCAGCTCCGACAGAGACACTGAAGCTTTCTTT	CASSSDRDTEAFF
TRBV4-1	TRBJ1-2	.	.	TGCGCCAGCAGCCAAGAAACTGGACAATATAACTATGGCTACACCTTC	CASSQETGQYNYGYTF
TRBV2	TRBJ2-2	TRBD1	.	TGTGCCAGCAGTGGGACAGGGTCCGCCGGGGAGCTGTTTTTT	CASSGTGSAGELFF
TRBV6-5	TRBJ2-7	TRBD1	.	TGTGCCAGCAGTTTAGCCCGCGCAGGGGGAAAATACGAGCAGTACTTC	CASSLARAGGKYEQYF
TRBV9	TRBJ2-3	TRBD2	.	TGTGCCAGCAGCGTAGTGGCGCGGGAGGGAGATACGCAGTATTTT	CASSVVAREGDTQYF